Each of the 25 T cell receptor beta chains below was sequenced from the same sample in a study of cytotoxic CD8 clonotypes in ibrutinib-treated CLL. Assay: immunoSEQ multiplex PCR; the TCRdb copy retains only in-frame clones and omits some. Of approximately 100,000 clones listed, 70% to 80% are singletons. The material sequenced was PBMCs, taken after 12 months of ibrutinib treatment. The receptors originated from a human donor with chronic lymphocytic leukemia.

Only a few counts were recorded for this clone. The chain has TRBV28 and TRBJ2-7; TRBD2 is a possible D gene (5 bases). From germline, CDR1 is MDHEN and CDR2 SYDVKM. The germline V and J ends were trimmed by 7 bases and 0 bases, with 7 bases remaining between them. The CDR3 is 12 amino acids. The CDR3 DNA is TGTGCCAGCACTCGGGGCTCCTACGAGCAGTACTTC. This sequence encodes CASTRGSYEQYF.

This chain connects TRBV25-1 to TRBJ1-1; tentatively, D is TRBD1 (5 bases). The CDR3 spans 16 residues. Germline V gene lookup returns CDR1 MGHDK and CDR2 SYGVNS. Trimming cost V 0 bases and J 9 bases, with 20 bases left between them. CDR3: CASSEYGAREREKAFF. CDR3 nucleotides: TGTGCCAGCAGTGAATATGGGGCGCGGGAGAGGGAAAAAGCTTTCTTT.

This chain uses TRBV30 with TRBJ2-1, with 9 bases aligning to TRBD1. This CDR3 spans 13 amino acids. Germline CDR1 GTSNPN, CDR2 SVGIG (reference sequence). V was pared by 3 bases and J by 9 bases, with 6 bases of the junction left unmatched. DNA of the CDR3: TGTGCCTGGAGAGGGACAGGGTTAGGTGAGCAGTTCTTC. The encoded protein is CAWRGTGLGEQFF.

The chain employs TRBV5-1 and TRBJ2-3, with D possibly TRBD2 on 5 matching bases. CDR3 length: 16 amino acids. The V end was cut by 3 bases, the J end by 6 bases, with 20 bases between. Germline values: CDR1 SGHRS, CDR2 YFSETQ. CDR3 region: CASSSARTVPGDTQYF. The CDR3 coding sequence is TGCGCCAGCAGCTCCGCACGGACTGTCCCGGGGGATACGCAGTATTTT.

V gene TRBV4-2 combines with J gene TRBJ2-3, with D possibly matching TRBD2 (5 bases). Germline V gene lookup returns CDR1 LGHNA and CDR2 YNFKEQ. V lost 5 bases to trimming and J lost 3 bases, with 15 bases between them. CDR3 length: 15 residues. CDR3 sequence: CASSLEGRPTDTQYF. The CDR3 DNA is TGTGCCAGCAGCTTAGAGGGAAGACCTACAGATACGCAGTATTTT.

In this sample, this clone turned up once. V and J are TRBV5-1 and TRBJ2-2; the D is unclear. This CDR3 has 14 amino acids. The germline CDR1 and CDR2 sequences are SGHRS and YFSETQ. Trimming removed 4 bases at V and 4 bases at J, with 11 bases between. The DNA for the CDR3 is TGCGCCAGCAGCACCGGTGACCGCACCGGGGAGCTGTTTTTT. Translation: CASSTGDRTGELFF.

J is TRBJ1-1 and V is TRBV6-4; TRBD1 matches at 7 bases. This CDR3 has 14 amino acids. From germline, CDR1 is MRHNA and CDR2 SNTAGT. J lost 1 base, V lost 5 bases, and 4 bases had no gene match. The CDR3 bases are TGTGCCAGCAGTACCGGGACAGCGAACACTGAAGCTTTCTTT. It specifies CASSTGTANTEAFF.

This chain connects TRBV7-3 to TRBJ2-6; D gene uncertain. The V end lost 3 bases, the J end lost 2 bases, and 11 bases lay between the germline ends. The CDR3 runs to 16 residues. Per the germline V gene, CDR1 is SGHTA and CDR2 is FQGTGA. DNA for the CDR3: TGTGCCAGCAGCTTGATGGCGTCCACTGGGGCCAACGTCCTGACTTTC. It translates to CASSLMASTGANVLTF. Looking up the rest from reference TRBV7-3 and TRBJ2-6 gives the full variable domain: GAGVSQTPSNKVTEKGKYVELRCDPISGHTALYWYRQSLGQGPEFLIYFQGTGAADDSGLPNDRFFAVRPEGSVSTLKIQRTERGDSAVYLCASSLMASTGANVLTFGAGSRLTVL.

The chain couples TRBV19 to TRBJ2-7; D is unresolved. This CDR3 contains 12 residues. Trimming took 3 bases from V and 6 from J, leaving 9 bases between them. Germline values: CDR1 LNHDA, CDR2 SQIVND (reference sequence). This CDR3 is CASSMDVGEQYF. CDR3 coding DNA: TGTGCCAGTAGTATGGACGTAGGCGAGCAGTACTTC.

V usage is TRBV6-6 and J usage is TRBJ2-7; 8 nucleotides match TRBD1. The V gene end was trimmed by 2 bases and the J gene end by 3 bases; junction bases not matched to a gene: 3. Per germline, CDR1 MNHNY and CDR2 SVGAGI (reference sequence). This CDR3 comprises 14 residues. CDR3 sequence: CASSYPGGDYEQYF. The CDR3 DNA is TGTGCCAGCAGTTACCCAGGGGGCGACTACGAGCAGTACTTC.

This clone was detected once. This sequence joins TRBV6-6 and TRBJ1-5, with TRBD1 as a possible D gene (5 bases). Trimming left V 6 bases short and J 5 bases short, with 14 bases between. CDR1 MNHNY and CDR2 SVGAGI come from the germline V gene (reference sequence). The CDR3 has 14 amino acids. The CDR3 sequence is CASSPRQSYQPQHF. The CDR3 coding sequence is TGTGCCAGCAGCCCTAGACAGAGTTATCAGCCCCAGCATTTT.

The chain employs TRBV5-1 and TRBJ2-1; D remains ambiguous. CDR3 length: 14 residues. The germline V gene encodes CDR1 SGHRS and CDR2 YFSETQ. The ends were cut back, 0 bases at V and 5 bases at J, with 9 bases in the middle. CDR3 DNA sequence: TGCGCCAGCAGCTTGGCGGACCGACACAATGAGCAGTTCTTC. This encodes CASSLADRHNEQFF.

This clone was detected a few times. The chain combines TRBV2 with TRBJ2-7, with D maybe TRBD1 (6 bases). The CDR3 totals 13 residues. V lost 6 bases to trimming and J lost 4 bases, with 13 bases between them. The germline V gene encodes CDR1 SNHLY and CDR2 FYNNEI. The chain's CDR3 is CASRQGSTYEQYF. The CDR3 DNA follows: TGTGCCAGCAGACAGGGAAGTACGTACGAGCAGTACTTC.

The chain recombines TRBV23-1 with TRBJ1-3, with 7 bases identical to TRBD1. TRBV23-1 is reported as an ORF; its role is uncertain. V lost 4 bases and J lost 4; bases outside the gene matches: 13. CDR3 length: 17 residues. CDR3 in amino acids: CASSRGLRQGPGNTIYF. The CDR3 DNA reads as TGCGCCAGCAGTCGCGGCTTGCGACAGGGTCCCGGAAACACCATATATTTT.

The V gene is TRBV29-1, the J gene TRBJ2-5, with TRBD2 identical over 7 bases. The junction had 8 bases not matched to a gene; V was cut back by 3 bases and J by 4 bases. The CDR3 totals 14 residues. Germline CDR1 SQVTM, CDR2 ANQGSEA. In DNA, the CDR3 is TGCAGCGTTGACTCGGGAGGCATAGGAGAGACCCAGTACTTC. It encodes CSVDSGGIGETQYF.

The genes are TRBV28 and TRBJ1-1; no definite D call. The CDR3 covers 15 residues. V dropped 8 bases and J dropped 2 bases, with 18 bases sitting between them. Looked up from germline, CDR1 is MDHEN and CDR2 is SYDVKM. In DNA form, the CDR3 reads TGTGCCAGCCTACTCCGCCTTTCGGCCAACACTGAAGCTTTCTTT. Translated, it gives CASLLRLSANTEAFF.

By share, this clone counts as large. At the DNA level, this CDR3 is encoded by other sequences in the same sample as well. This chain links TRBV9 with TRBJ1-1, with D unresolved. Germline-derived CDR1 and CDR2 are SGDLS and YYNGEE. The V end was cut by 3 bases, the J end by 2 bases, with 5 bases between. The CDR3 totals 12 residues. Written as DNA, the CDR3 is TGTGCCAGCAGCGGATCCAACACTGAAGCTTTCTTT. This codes for CASSGSNTEAFF.

V usage is TRBV4-2 and J usage is TRBJ2-7; D might be TRBD1 (5 bases). V was trimmed by 0 bases and J by 2 bases, leaving 8 bases between them. The germline V gene has CDR1 LGHNA and CDR2 YNFKEQ. There are 14 residues in the CDR3. The DNA for the CDR3 is TGTGCCAGCAGCCAAGAAGGGGTGCCCTACGAGCAGTACTTC. As protein: CASSQEGVPYEQYF.

The genes are TRBV6-5 and TRBJ1-5, with 8 bases aligning to TRBD1. Germline V gene data show CDR1 as MNHEY and CDR2 as SVGAGI. This CDR3 region has 14 residues. J was trimmed by 6 bases and V by 6 bases; bases with no gene match: 7. CDR3 DNA: TGTGCCAGCAGCCCCGACAGGGGCAGTCAGCCCCAGCATTTT. Translating gives CASSPDRGSQPQHF.

The CDR3 protein is CAWGPRGAGDTQYF. CDR3 sequence (DNA): TGTGCCTGGGGGCCGCGTGGGGCAGGAGATACGCAGTATTTT. The chain links TRBV30 to TRBJ2-3, with a tentative D call TRBD1 (5 bases). CDR3 length: 14 amino acids. CDR1 is GTSNPN, CDR2 SVGIG, per germline (reference sequence). Trimming left V 5 bases short and J 5 bases short, with 17 bases between.

CDR3 sequence: CATSRDRSRTEAFF. The CDR3 DNA follows: TGTGCCACCAGCAGAGATCGATCACGCACTGAAGCTTTCTTT. This rearrangement joins TRBV15 to TRBJ1-1, with D hard to call. CDR1 LNHNV and CDR2 YYDKDF come from the germline V gene (reference sequence). CDR3 size: 14 residues. Trimming stripped 0 bases from V and 4 bases from J, with 9 bases between.

This rearrangement joins TRBV5-8 to TRBJ2-2; D unresolved. Germline CDR1 SGHTS, CDR2 YDEGEE. The CDR3 totals 13 residues. V lost 6 bases, J lost 5 bases, and 11 bases lay in between. In nucleotides, the CDR3 is TGTGCCAGCACCCGAGACGGGACCGGGGAGCTGTTTTTT. Translating it yields CASTRDGTGELFF.

The rearrangement joins TRBV6-1 to TRBJ2-5; D uncertain. The CDR3 has 14 amino acids. Germline loops: CDR1 MNHNS, CDR2 SASEGT. Trimming shortened V by 3 bases and J by 1 base, and 9 bases separated the two germline ends. The CDR3: CASSEVWPQETQYF. The DNA of the CDR3 is TGTGCCAGCAGTGAGGTTTGGCCCCAAGAGACCCAGTACTTC.

The rearrangement joins TRBV9 to TRBJ1-3, with a weak D call TRBD1 (6 bases). V gave up 2 bases and J gave up 2 bases, with 14 bases separating them. Per germline, CDR1 SGDLS and CDR2 YYNGEE. The CDR3 sequence is 16 residues long. The CDR3 is CASSVGGPLTGNTIYF. The CDR3, as DNA: TGTGCCAGCAGCGTCGGGGGGCCCCTCACTGGAAACACCATATATTTT.

V is TRBV5-1 and J is TRBJ1-1; 8 bases match TRBD1. CDR1 SGHRS and CDR2 YFSETQ come from the germline V gene. The V and J ends lost 3 bases and 3 bases, in that order; junction bases with no gene match: 4. The CDR3 covers 14 residues. CDR3 nucleotides: TGCGCCAGCAGCTCATTACAGGGGGACACTGAAGCTTTCTTT. Translated, it gives CASSSLQGDTEAFF. The full variable domain, completed using reference TRBV5-1 and TRBJ1-1, is KAGVTQTPRYLIKTRGQQVTLSCSPISGHRSVSWYQQTPGQGLQFLFEYFSETQRNKGNFPGRFSGRQFSNSRSEMNVSTLELGDSALYLCASSSLQGDTEAFFGQGTRLTVV.